Listed below are T cell receptor beta chains from one sample, sequenced in a study of CD8 T cells in ankylosing spondylitis. MiXCR, applied by TCRdb to the 5' RACE reads, yields one record per CDR3 protein. The sample includes fewer than 500,000 distinct CDR3 sequences, about 22% of them seen just once. The sequenced sample consisted of blood, either unsorted or a sorted T cell fraction (not recorded which). The source is a male donor with ankylosing spondylitis. Each CDR3 is given with its conserved first and last residue. Fields, in order: V gene, D gene, CDR3 length, CDR3 protein. A D gene is named only where the DNA matches it firmly.

V: TRBV20-1
D: -
length: 16
CDR3: CSARNWGWRDTDTQYF

V: TRBV18
D: TRBD2
length: 16
CDR3: CASSPRASGKTDTQYF

V: TRBV10-3
D: TRBD1
length: 15
CDR3: CAIRIRDSPNYGYTF

V: TRBV28
D: -
length: 11
CDR3: CATGDGYGYTF

V: TRBV4-3
D: -
length: 14
CDR3: CASSQEGNTGELFF

V: TRBV10-2
D: TRBD2
length: 14
CDR3: CASSERDYPYEQYF

V: TRBV11-3
D: -
length: 14
CDR3: CASSLDRGVNGYTF

V: TRBV27
D: -
length: 14
CDR3: CASSQYRGSHGYTF

V: TRBV27
D: -
length: 17
CDR3: CASSLAKGPGTTDTQYF

V: TRBV6-1
D: -
length: 15
CDR3: CASSGNRPNTGELFF

V: TRBV9
D: -
length: 13
CDR3: CASSVEPDYEQYF

V: TRBV20-1
D: -
length: 12
CDR3: CSATSGGGELFF

V: TRBV24-1
D: TRBD2
length: 14
CDR3: CATSTQVAGETQYF

V: TRBV7-3
D: -
length: 17
CDR3: CASSLNGPPGSENGYTF

V: TRBV18
D: -
length: 15
CDR3: CASSPTRGGNTEAFF

V: TRBV10-3
D: -
length: 12
CDR3: CAISEPGQTQYF

V: TRBV18
D: -
length: 13
CDR3: CASSPRTTDTQYF

V: TRBV29-1
D: -
length: 12
CDR3: CSVEGTGYEQYF

V: TRBV18
D: TRBD1
length: 15
CDR3: CASSTGTGSNQPQHF

V: TRBV6-2/TRBV6-3
D: TRBD1
length: 14
CDR3: CASSYYKQGYEQYF

V: TRBV5-1
D: TRBD2
length: 14
CDR3: CASSQSGTIYEQYF

V: TRBV5-1
D: TRBD1
length: 14
CDR3: CASSAGTAFTEAFF